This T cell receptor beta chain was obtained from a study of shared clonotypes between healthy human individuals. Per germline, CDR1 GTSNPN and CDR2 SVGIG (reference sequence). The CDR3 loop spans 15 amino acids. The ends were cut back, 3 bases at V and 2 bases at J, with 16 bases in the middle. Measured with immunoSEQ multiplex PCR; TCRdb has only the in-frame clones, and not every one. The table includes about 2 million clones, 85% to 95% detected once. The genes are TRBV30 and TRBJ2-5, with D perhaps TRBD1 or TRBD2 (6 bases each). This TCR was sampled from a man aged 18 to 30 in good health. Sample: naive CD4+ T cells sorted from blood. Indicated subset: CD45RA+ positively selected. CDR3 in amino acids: CAWSLGGGGQETQYF. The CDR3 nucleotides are TGTGCCTGGAGCTTAGGGGGAGGAGGGCAAGAGACCCAGTACTTC.